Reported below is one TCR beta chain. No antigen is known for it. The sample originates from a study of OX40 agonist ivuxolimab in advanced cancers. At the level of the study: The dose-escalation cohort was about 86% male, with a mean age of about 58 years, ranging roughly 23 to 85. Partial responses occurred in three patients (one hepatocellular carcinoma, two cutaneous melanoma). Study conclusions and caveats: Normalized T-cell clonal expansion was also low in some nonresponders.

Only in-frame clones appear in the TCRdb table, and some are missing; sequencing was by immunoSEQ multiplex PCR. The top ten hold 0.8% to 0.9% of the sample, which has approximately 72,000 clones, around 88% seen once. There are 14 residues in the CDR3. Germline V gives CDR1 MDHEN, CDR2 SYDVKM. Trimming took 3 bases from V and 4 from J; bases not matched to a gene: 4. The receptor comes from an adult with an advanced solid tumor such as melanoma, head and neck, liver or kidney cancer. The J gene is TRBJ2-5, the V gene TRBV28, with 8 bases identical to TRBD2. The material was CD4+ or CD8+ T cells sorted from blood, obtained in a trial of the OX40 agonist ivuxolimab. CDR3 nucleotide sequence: TGTGCCAGCAGTTTTTCTAGCGGGCGAGAGACCCAGTACTTC. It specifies CASSFSSGRETQYF.